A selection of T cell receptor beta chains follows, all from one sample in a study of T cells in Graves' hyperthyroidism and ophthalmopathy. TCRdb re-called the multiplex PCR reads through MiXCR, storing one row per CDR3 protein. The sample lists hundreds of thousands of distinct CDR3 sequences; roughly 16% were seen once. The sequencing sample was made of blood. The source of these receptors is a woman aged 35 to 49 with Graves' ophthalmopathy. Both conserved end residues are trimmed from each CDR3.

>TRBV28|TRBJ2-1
ASTRRVTRNEQF
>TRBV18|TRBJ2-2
ASSPGLTGSYTGELF
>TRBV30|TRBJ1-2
AWTPGGDGYT
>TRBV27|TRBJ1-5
ASSLTGGEFNQPQH
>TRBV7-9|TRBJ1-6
ASSSKGYPINSPLH
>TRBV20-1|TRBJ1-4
SARPGQGKLKLF
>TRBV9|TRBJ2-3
ASSVGGGGDSLSTDTQY
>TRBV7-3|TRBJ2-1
ASSLEASVYNEQF
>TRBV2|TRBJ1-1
ASTTMTVLEKAF
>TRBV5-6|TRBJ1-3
ASSFGQTGNTIY
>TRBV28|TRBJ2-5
ASSLVGAEQETQY
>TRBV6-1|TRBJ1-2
ASSERDKGVYGYT
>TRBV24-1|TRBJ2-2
ATRTGTGELF
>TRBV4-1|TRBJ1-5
ASSQEETLNQPQH
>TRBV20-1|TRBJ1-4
SARDVDREEKLF
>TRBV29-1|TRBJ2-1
SAMRTGGLHEQF
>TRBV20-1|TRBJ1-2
SAREGGDYGYT
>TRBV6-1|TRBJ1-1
ASRQLGVNTEAF
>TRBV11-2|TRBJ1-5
ASMTGTGDRNSNQPQH
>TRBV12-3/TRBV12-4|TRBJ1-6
ASSKAGTVGSPLH
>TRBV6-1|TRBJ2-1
ASHRGGPYNEQF
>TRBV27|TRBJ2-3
ASSYEFLDTQY